A selection of T cell receptor beta chains follows, all from one sample in a study of blood T cell repertoires in COVID-19. TCRdb's table, derived via immunoSEQ multiplex PCR, lists solely in-frame clones and lacks some. The sample lists about 150,000 clones; approximately 84% were seen once. The material sequenced was peripheral blood. Receptors were obtained from a man aged 70 or older with acute or convalescent COVID-19. CDR3s include the opening cysteine and the closing phenylalanine or tryptophan. The order of the fields is J gene, clone size, D gene, V gene, CDR3 protein, CDR3 DNA. The D gene is left open where the match is weak. Some rows have no size entry. The others give once, few or many, or a class for an expanded clone.

TRBJ2-3,NA,NA,TRBV19,CASSQGWGGADTQYF,TGTGCCAGTAGTCAGGGATGGGGCGGGGCAGATACGCAGTATTTT
TRBJ2-7,NA,TRBD2,TRBV5-1,CASSLGRLASRPGSPHEQYF,TGCGCCAGCAGCTTGGGGAGACTAGCCTCGAGACCAGGGTCCCCCCACGAGCAGTACTTC
TRBJ1-2,NA,TRBD1,TRBV5-1,CASSPTGGAYGYTF,TGCGCCAGCAGCCCTACAGGGGGCGCCTATGGCTACACCTTC
TRBJ2-2,NA,NA,TRBV7-9,CASSDSPSNTGELFF,TGTGCCAGCAGCGACAGTCCATCGAACACCGGGGAGCTGTTTTTT
TRBJ1-5,few,TRBD1,TRBV19,CASSPSGTGIGGNQPQHF,TGTGCCAGTAGTCCATCGGGGACAGGGATCGGGGGCAATCAGCCCCAGCATTTT
TRBJ1-1,NA,NA,TRBV6-5,CASTSGVWTEAFF,TGTGCCAGCACCTCAGGGGTCTGGACTGAAGCTTTCTTT
TRBJ1-6,NA,NA,TRBV9,CASSSSGVENSPLHF,TGTGCCAGCAGCTCCTCCGGAGTAGAGAATTCACCCCTCCACTTT
TRBJ1-1,NA,NA,TRBV6-5,CASKRENTEAFF,TGTGCCAGTAAGAGGGAGAACACTGAAGCTTTCTTT
TRBJ2-2,NA,NA,TRBV3-1/TRBV3-2,CASSPFSVTGTGELFF,TGTGCCAGCAGCCCTTTTAGCGTTACGGGCACCGGGGAGCTGTTTTTT
TRBJ1-4,NA,NA,TRBV7-9,CASSLGVSRDTLIF,TGTGCCAGCAGCTTAGGGGTAAGCCGGGACACCCTGATTTTT
TRBJ2-3,once,TRBD2,TRBV19,CASALAANTDTQYF,TGTGCCAGCGCACTAGCGGCAAACACAGATACGCAGTATTTT
TRBJ2-3,NA,NA,TRBV29-1,CSADRTGRTDTQYF,TGCAGCGCCGACAGGACTGGAAGAACAGATACGCAGTATTTT
TRBJ1-2,NA,TRBD1,TRBV25-1,CASKERTGAGYTF,TGTGCCAGCAAGGAAAGGACAGGGGCGGGCTACACCTTC
TRBJ1-2,NA,NA,TRBV3-1/TRBV3-2,CASSQGGHGYTF,TGTGCCAGCAGCCAAGGAGGGCATGGCTACACCTTC
TRBJ2-7,NA,TRBD1,TRBV18,CASSPPGQNYEQYF,TGTGCCAGCTCACCCCCGGGACAGAACTACGAGCAGTACTTC
TRBJ1-2,once,TRBD1,TRBV29-1,CSVAPGQGGYTF,TGCAGCGTTGCACCGGGACAGGGTGGCTACACCTTC
TRBJ1-2,NA,NA,TRBV7-2,CASSLASGGSGGYGYTF,TGTGCCAGCAGCTTAGCATCGGGGGGATCCGGGGGCTATGGCTACACCTTC
TRBJ1-2,many,NA,TRBV3-1/TRBV3-2,CASSQANGYTF,TGTGCCAGCAGCCAAGCTAATGGCTACACCTTC
TRBJ2-3,NA,NA,TRBV9,CASSVGRSPPQYF,TGTGCCAGCAGCGTAGGGAGGAGTCCCCCGCAGTATTTT
TRBJ2-1,NA,TRBD1,TRBV7-6,CASSLTAFGTGVFF,TGTGCCAGCAGCTTAACTGCCTTTGGGACAGGAGTGTTCTTC